The 5 T cell receptor beta chains reported below all come from one sample, sequenced in a study of blood T cell repertoires in COVID-19. Some clones are missing from TCRdb's copy, which holds only in-frame ones; the method was immunoSEQ multiplex PCR. The table records roughly 300,000 clones, 70% to 90% of them present only once. Specimen: peripheral blood. The receptors stem from a human donor in a cohort sampled during active COVID-19.

The DNA of the CDR3 is TGTGCCAGCAGCCCTAGGACAGCTTGGGACACTGAAGCTTTCTTT. Its protein is CASSPRTAWDTEAFF. The chain has TRBV5-6 and TRBJ1-1; a weak D match, TRBD1 (6 bases). CDR1 SGHDT and CDR2 YYEEEE come from the germline V gene. Trimming took off 4 bases at V and 3 bases at J, with 16 bases between the two ends. CDR3 length: 15 amino acids.

The genes are TRBV12-3 or TRBV12-4 and TRBJ1-1; D call uncertain. The CDR3 has 12 residues. The V end was cut by 3 bases, the J end by 6 bases, with 8 bases between. Here the CDR3 DNA reads TGTGCCAGCAGTTTCGGGGTCCCTGAAGCTTTCTTT. Encoded protein: CASSFGVPEAFF.

The chain links TRBV7-3 to TRBJ2-7; 10 bases map to TRBD1. Germline loops: CDR1 SGHTA, CDR2 FQGTGA. With V trimmed by 2 bases and J by 3 bases, 7 bases remained unmatched. The CDR3 is 16 residues long. The CDR3 nucleotides read TGTGCCAGCAGCTTACCTGGGGACAGGGGTGTCTACGAGCAGTACTTC. It translates to CASSLPGDRGVYEQYF.

This clone was counted a single time. The chain carries TRBV19 and TRBJ1-1; tentatively, D is TRBD1 (6 bases). Trimming pared 8 bases from V and 1 base from J, leaving 11 bases between. Germline V gene sequence: CDR1 LNHDA, CDR2 SQIVND (reference sequence). The CDR3 is made up of 13 amino acids. CDR3 protein: CASADRWNTEAFF. CDR3 in DNA: TGTGCCAGTGCAGACAGGTGGAACACTGAAGCTTTCTTT.

CDR3: CASSFLAGGGTDTQYF. CDR3 in DNA: TGTGCCAGCAGCTTTCTAGCGGGGGGGGGCACAGATACGCAGTATTTT. The V gene is TRBV7-3, the J gene TRBJ2-3, with 12 bases aligning to TRBD2. CDR3 length: 16 amino acids. Germline V lookup: CDR1 SGHTA, CDR2 FQGTGA. The J segment lost 1 base and the V segment lost 3 bases, leaving 2 bases of the junction unmatched.